This TCR beta chain was retrieved from a study of T cells after yellow fever vaccination. One entry per CDR3 protein results from TCRdb running MiXCR on the 5' RACE reads. The sample yields 230,000 or so distinct CDR3 sequences, roughly 3.5% seen once. In this sample, this clonotype turned up many times. Source: PBMCs, taken 15 days after the yellow fever booster vaccination. The TCR sequence derives from a man younger than 30 who received the YFV17D yellow fever vaccine.

The CDR3 DNA reads TGCGCCAGCAGCCAAGTTGTGGGGGGTGGCTACACCTTC. Protein product: CASSQVVGGGYTF. V gene TRBV4-3 combines with J gene TRBJ1-2, with a weak D call TRBD1 (5 bases). The CDR3 has 13 residues. With 1 base removed from V and 7 bases from J, the gap between germline ends came to 10 bases. Germline CDR1 and CDR2: LGHNA and YSLEER.